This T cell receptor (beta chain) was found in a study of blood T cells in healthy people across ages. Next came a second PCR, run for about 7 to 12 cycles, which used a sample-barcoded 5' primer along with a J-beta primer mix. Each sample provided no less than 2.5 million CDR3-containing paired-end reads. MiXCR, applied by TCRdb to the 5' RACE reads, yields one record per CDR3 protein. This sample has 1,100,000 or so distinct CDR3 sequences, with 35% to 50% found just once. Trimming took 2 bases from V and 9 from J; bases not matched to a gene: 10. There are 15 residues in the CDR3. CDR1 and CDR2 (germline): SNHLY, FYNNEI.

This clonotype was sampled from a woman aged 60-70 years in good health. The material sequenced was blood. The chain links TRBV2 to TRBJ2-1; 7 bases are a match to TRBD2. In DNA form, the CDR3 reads TGTGCCAGCAGTGAAAGAGGTGGGAGGGCCTTTGAGCAGTTCTTC. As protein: CASSERGGRAFEQFF.